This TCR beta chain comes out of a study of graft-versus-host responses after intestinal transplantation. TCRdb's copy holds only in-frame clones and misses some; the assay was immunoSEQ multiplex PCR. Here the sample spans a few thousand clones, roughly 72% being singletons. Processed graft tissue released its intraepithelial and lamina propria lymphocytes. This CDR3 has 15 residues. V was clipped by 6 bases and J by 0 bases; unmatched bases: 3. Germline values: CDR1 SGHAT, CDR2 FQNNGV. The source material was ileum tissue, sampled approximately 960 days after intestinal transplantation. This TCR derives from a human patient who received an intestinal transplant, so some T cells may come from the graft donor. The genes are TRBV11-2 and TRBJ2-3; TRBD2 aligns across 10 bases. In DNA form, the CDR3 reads TGTGCCAGCAGTCCAGCGGGGGGGAGCACAGATACGCAGTATTTT. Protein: CASSPAGGSTDTQYF.